The source of this T cell receptor (beta chain) is a study of blood T cell repertoires in COVID-19. Germline V gene sequence: CDR1 LGHNA, CDR2 YSLEER. V lost 0 bases to trimming and J lost 5 bases, with 19 bases between them. The CDR3 has 17 residues. Repertoires were generated with immunoSEQ multiplex PCR, while TCRdb's copy carries only in-frame clones and drops some. This table has almost 250,000 clones, approximately 90% appearing once. This receptor was taken from a woman aged 25 to 39 who had recovered from COVID-19. This chain uses TRBV4-3 with TRBJ1-1; D not certain. Specimen: PBMCs or T cells enriched from blood (not recorded which). This CDR3 reads CASSQDLLPSGWTEAFF. CDR3 DNA sequence: TGCGCCAGCAGCCAAGATTTATTACCATCGGGTTGGACTGAAGCTTTCTTT.